The TCR beta chain described here comes from a study of T cells expressing NK-cell markers. Study details: In sorted CD3+CD56+NKG2C+, CD3+CD56+NKG2C- and CD3+CD56-NKG2C+ T cells, TCR beta repertoires were obtained.

The CDR3 extends over 14 amino acids. Germline V gene sequence: CDR1 ENHRY, CDR2 SYGVKD. TCRdb derives one entry per CDR3 protein from the 5' RACE reads, leaving out DNA. Its listing shows hundreds of thousands of distinct CDR3 sequences. The sequenced sample consisted of blood T cells: a sorted CD56 or NKG2C T cell subset, CD4+ or CD8+ T cells, or bulk PBMC T cells (not recorded which). The chain combines TRBV10-3 with TRBJ2-3; TCRdb returns TRBD2, unconfirmable since there is no DNA. This receptor was identified in a woman between 18 and 75 years old in good health. The CDR3 sequence: CAISESGGSDTQYF.